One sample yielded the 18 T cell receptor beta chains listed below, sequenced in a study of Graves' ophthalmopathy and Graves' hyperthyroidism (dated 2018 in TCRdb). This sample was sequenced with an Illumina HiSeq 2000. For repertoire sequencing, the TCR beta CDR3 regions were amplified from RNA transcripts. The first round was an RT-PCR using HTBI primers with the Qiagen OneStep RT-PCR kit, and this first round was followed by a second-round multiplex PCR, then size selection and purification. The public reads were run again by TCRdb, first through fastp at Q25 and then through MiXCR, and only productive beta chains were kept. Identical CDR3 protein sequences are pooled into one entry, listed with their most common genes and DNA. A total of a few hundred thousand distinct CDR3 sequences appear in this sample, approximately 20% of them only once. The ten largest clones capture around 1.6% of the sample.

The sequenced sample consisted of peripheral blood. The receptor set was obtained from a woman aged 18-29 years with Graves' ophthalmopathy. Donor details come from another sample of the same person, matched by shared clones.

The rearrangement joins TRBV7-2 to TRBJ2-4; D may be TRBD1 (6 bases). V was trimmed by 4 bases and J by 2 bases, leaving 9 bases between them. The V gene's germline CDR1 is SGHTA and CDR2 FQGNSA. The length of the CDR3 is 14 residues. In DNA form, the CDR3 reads TGTGCCAGCAGCTACCGGGACACCAAAAACATTCAGTACTTC. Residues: CASSYRDTKNIQYF. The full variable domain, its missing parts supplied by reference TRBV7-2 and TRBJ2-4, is GAGVSQSPSNKVTEKGKDVELRCDPISGHTALYWYRQSLGQGLEFLIYFQGNSAPDKSGLPSDRFSAERTGGSVSTLTIQRTQQEDSAVYLCASSYRDTKNIQYFGAGTRLSVL.

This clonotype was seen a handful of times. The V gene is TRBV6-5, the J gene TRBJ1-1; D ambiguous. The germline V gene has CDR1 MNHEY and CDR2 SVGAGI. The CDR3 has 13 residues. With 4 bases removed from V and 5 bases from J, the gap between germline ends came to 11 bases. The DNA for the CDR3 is TGTGCCAGCAGTTCGCGGGGTTGGACTGAAGCTTTCTTT. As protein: CASSSRGWTEAFF.

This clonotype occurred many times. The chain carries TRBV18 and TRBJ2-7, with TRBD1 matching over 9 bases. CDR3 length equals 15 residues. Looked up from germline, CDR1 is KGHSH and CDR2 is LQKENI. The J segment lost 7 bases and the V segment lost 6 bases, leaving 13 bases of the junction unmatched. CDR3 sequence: CASSHNRGRDGEQYF. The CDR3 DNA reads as TGTGCCAGCTCCCACAACAGGGGGCGCGATGGGGAGCAGTACTTC.

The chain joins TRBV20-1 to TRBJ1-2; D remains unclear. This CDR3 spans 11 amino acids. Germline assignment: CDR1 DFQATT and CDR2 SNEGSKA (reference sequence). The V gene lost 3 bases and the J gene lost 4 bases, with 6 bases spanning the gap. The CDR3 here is CSARATYGYTF. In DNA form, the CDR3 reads TGCAGTGCTAGGGCGACCTATGGCTACACCTTC.

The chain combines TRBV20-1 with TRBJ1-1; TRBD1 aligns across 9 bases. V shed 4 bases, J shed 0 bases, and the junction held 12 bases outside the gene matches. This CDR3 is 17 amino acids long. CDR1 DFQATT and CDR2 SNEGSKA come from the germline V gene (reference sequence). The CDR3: CSAKDRDRALMNTEAFF. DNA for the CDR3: TGCAGTGCTAAGGACCGGGACAGGGCATTAATGAACACTGAAGCTTTCTTT.

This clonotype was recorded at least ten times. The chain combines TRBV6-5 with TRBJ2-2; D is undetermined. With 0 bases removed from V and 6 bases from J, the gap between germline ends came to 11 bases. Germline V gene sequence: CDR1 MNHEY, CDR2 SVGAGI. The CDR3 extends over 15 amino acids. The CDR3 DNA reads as TGTGCCAGCAGTTACTCTCGGTCTCATGCCGGGGAGCTGTTTTTT. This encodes CASSYSRSHAGELFF.

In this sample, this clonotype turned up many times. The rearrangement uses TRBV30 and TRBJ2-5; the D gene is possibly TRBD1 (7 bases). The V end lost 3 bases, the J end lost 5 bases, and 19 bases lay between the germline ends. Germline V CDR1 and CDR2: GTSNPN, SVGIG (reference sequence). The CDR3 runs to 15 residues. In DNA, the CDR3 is TGTGCCTGGAGACCAGGGGGGACAACCTTGGAGACCCAGTACTTC. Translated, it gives CAWRPGGTTLETQYF.

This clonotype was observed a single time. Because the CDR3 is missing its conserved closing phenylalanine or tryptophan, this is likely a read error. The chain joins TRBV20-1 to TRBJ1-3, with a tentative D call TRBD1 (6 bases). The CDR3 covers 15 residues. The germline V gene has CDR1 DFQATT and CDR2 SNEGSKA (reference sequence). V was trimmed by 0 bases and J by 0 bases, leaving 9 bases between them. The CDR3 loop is CSAREGTSSGNTIYY. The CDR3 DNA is TGCAGTGCTAGAGAGGGGACATCCTCTGGAAACACCATATATTAT.

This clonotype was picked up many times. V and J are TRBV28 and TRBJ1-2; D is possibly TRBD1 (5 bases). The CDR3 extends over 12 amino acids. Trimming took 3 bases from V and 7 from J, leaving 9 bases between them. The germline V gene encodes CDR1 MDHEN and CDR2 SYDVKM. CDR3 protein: CASSFRQFGYTF. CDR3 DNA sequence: TGTGCCAGCAGTTTTAGACAGTTTGGCTACACCTTC.

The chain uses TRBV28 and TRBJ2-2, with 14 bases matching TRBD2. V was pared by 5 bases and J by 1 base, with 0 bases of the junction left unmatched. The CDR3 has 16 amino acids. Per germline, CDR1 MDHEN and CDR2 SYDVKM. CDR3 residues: CASSGTSGRNTGELFF. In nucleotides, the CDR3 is TGTGCCAGCAGTGGGACTAGCGGGAGGAACACCGGGGAGCTGTTTTTT.

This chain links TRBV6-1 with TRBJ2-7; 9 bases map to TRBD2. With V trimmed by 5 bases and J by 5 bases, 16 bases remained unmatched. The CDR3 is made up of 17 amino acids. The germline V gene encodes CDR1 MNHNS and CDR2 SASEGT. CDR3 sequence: CASSKAGGPGIRDEQYF. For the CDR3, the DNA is TGTGCCAGCAGTAAGGCGGGAGGGCCCGGCATTAGGGACGAGCAGTACTTC.

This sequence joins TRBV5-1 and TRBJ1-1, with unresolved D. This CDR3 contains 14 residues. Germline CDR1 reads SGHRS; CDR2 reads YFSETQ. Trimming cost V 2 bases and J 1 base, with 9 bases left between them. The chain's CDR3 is CASSLELGNTEAFF. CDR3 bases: TGCGCCAGCAGCTTAGAGTTGGGGAACACTGAAGCTTTCTTT.

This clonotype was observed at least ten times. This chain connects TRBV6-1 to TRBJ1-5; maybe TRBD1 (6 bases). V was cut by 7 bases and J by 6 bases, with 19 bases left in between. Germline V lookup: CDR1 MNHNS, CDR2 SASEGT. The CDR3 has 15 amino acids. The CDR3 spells CASTQEGGRGQPQHF. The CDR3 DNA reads TGTGCCAGCACCCAAGAGGGGGGAAGAGGTCAGCCCCAGCATTTT.

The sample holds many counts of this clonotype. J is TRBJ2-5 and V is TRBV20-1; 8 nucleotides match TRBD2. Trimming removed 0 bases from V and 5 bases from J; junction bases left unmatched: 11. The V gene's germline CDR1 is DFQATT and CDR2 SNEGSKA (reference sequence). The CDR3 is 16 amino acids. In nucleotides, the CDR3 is TGCAGTGCTAGAGATCGTGCCGGGGGGGATCTTGAGACCCAGTACTTC. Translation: CSARDRAGGDLETQYF.

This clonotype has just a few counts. This chain's CDR3 is CASSARLVVREQYF. The DNA for the CDR3 is TGTGCCAGCAGCGCCCGACTAGTTGTCCGCGAGCAGTACTTC. The rearrangement uses TRBV3-1 and TRBJ2-7, with D possibly being TRBD2 (6 bases). The CDR3 is 14 amino acids. Per germline, CDR1 LGHDT and CDR2 YNNKEL (reference sequence). V gave up 5 bases and J gave up 6 bases, with 17 bases separating them.

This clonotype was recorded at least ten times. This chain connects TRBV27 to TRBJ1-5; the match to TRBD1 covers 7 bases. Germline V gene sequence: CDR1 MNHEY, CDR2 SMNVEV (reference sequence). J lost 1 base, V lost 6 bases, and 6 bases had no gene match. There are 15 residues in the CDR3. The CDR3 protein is CASRYRGASNQPQHF. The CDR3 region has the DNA TGTGCCAGCAGATACAGGGGAGCAAGCAATCAGCCCCAGCATTTT.

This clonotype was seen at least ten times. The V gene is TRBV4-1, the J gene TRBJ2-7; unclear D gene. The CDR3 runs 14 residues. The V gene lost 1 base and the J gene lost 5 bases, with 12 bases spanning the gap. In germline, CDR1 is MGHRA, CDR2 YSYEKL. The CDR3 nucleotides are TGCGCCAGCAGCCAAGGGACCCGACGGGACGAGCAGTACTTC. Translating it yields CASSQGTRRDEQYF.

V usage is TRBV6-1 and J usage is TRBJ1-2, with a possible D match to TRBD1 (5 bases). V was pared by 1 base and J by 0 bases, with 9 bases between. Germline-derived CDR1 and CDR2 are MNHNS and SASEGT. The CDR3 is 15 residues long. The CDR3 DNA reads TGTGCCAGCAGTGAAGAAGGGGATACTAACTATGGCTACACCTTC. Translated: CASSEEGDTNYGYTF.